The subject of this entry is one T cell receptor (beta chain). The sample is drawn from a study of tumor-infiltrating lymphocytes in primary liver carcinoma. Unsorted bulk tissue of about 20-32 mg yielded co-extracted RNA and DNA. Patients diagnosed with primary liver carcinoma received treatment through surgical resection. From approximately 0.5 ug of total RNA, TCR beta-specific cDNA was reverse-transcribed using a constant-region primer. Library construction for TCR beta comprised three nested multiplex PCR rounds performed with slightly modified ARM-PCR. TCRdb re-called the multiplex PCR reads through MiXCR, storing one row per CDR3 protein. The table records 95,000 to 150,000 distinct CDR3 sequences, 64% of them present only once. Specimen: liver tumor tissue from sampling region 3. Stated subset: tumor region T3, left-lateral pole. This clonotype was obtained from a woman aged 60 to 75 with primary liver carcinoma and hepatitis B virus infection.

CDR3 residues: CASGQDEAPGLEQFF. DNA of the CDR3: TGCGCCAGCGGTCAAGATGAGGCCCCGGGACTCGAGCAGTTCTTC. The rearrangement links TRBV4-1 to TRBJ2-1; a possible D gene is TRBD2 (6 bases). Deletions cut 8 bases from V and 10 bases from J, with 24 bases between. Per germline, CDR1 MGHRA and CDR2 YSYEKL. The CDR3 is 15 amino acids.